The TCR beta chain described here comes from a study of blood T cell repertoires in COVID-19. Study context: PBMCs, B-cell-depleted T cells, or T cells provided the cDNA or gDNA that made up the material.

Germline V gene data show CDR1 as MRHNA and CDR2 as SNTAGT. Losses at the gene ends were 8 bases for V and 6 bases for J; bases not matched to a gene: 7. The CDR3 is 14 residues long. The protocol was immunoSEQ multiplex PCR, while the TCRdb copy is restricted to in-frame clones and leaves out a portion. The sample carries 250,000 to 300,000 clones, 82% recorded once. Sequenced input: peripheral blood. The chain combines TRBV6-4 with TRBJ2-2; 9 bases are a match to TRBD1. This TCR came from a woman younger than 30 with acute or convalescent COVID-19. CDR3 bases: TGTGCCAGCTCGACCGGGACAGGGTCCGGGGAGCTGTTTTTT. Its protein is CASSTGTGSGELFF.